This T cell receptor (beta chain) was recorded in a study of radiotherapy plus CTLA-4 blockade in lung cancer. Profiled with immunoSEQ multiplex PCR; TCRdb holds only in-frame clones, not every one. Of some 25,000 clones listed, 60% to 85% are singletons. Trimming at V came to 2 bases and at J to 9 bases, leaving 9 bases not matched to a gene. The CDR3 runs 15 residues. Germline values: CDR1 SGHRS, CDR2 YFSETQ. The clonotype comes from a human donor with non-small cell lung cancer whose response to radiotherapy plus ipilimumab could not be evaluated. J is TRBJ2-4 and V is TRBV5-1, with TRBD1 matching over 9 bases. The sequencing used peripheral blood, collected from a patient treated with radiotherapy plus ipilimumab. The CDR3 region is CASSLTGGEGLIQYF. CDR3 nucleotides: TGCGCCAGCAGCTTAACAGGGGGCGAAGGACTCATTCAGTACTTC.